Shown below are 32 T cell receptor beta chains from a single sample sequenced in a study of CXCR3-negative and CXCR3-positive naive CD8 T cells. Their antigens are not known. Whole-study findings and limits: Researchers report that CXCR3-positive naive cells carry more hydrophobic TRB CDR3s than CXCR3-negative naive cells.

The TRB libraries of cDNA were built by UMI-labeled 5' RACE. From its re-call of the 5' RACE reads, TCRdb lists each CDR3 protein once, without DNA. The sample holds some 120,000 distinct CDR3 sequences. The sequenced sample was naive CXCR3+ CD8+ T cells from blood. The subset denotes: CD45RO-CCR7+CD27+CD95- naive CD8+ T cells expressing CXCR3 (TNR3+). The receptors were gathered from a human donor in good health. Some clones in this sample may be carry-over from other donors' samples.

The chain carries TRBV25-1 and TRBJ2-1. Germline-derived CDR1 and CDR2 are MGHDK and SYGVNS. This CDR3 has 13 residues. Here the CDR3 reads CASSEFLDDEQFF.

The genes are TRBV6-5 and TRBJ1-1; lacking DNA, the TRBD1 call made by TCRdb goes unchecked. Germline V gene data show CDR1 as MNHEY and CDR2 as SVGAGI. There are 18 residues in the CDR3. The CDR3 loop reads CASSPPRGGFFVNTEAFF.

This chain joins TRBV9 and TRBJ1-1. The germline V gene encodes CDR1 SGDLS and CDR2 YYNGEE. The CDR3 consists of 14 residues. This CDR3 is CASSVAGMNTEAFF.

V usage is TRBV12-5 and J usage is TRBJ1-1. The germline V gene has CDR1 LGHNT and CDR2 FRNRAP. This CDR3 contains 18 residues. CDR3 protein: CASGFELLDLYMNTEAFF.

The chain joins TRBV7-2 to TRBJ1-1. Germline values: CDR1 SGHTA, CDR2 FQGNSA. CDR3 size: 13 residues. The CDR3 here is CASSLARAVEAFF.

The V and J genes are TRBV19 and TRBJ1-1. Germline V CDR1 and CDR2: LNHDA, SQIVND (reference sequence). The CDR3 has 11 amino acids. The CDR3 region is CASALGGEAFF.

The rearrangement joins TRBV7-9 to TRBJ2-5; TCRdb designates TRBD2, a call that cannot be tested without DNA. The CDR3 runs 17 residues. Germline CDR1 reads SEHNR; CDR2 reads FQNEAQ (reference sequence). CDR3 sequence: CASSHGASGPYQETQYF.

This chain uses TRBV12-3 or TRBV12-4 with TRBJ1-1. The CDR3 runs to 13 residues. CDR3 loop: CASSVSTDTEAFF.

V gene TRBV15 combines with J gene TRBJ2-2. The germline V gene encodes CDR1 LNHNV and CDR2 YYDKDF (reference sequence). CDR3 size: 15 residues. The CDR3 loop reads CATRLEAFGTGELFF.

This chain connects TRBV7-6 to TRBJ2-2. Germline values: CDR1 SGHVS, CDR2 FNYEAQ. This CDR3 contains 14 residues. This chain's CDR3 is CASSLLPATGELFF.

The CDR3 sequence is CASSATGTVPREQYF. This chain connects TRBV10-2 to TRBJ2-7; TCRdb returns TRBD1, unconfirmable since there is no DNA. CDR3 length: 15 residues. Germline loops: CDR1 WSHSY, CDR2 SAAADI.

CDR3 amino acids: CASSSGLAEPSGANVLTF. The chain uses TRBV7-9 and TRBJ2-6; without DNA, the TCRdb call of TRBD2 cannot be checked. The CDR3 totals 18 residues. From germline, CDR1 is SEHNR and CDR2 FQNEAQ (reference sequence).

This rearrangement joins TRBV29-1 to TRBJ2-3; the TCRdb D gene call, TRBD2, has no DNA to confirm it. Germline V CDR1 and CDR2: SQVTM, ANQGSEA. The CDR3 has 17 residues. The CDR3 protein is CSVESLAGGGGTDTQYF.

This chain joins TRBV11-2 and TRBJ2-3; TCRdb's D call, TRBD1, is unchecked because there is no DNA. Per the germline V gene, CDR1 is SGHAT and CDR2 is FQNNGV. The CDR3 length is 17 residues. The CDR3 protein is CASSLELGRGVKDTQYF.

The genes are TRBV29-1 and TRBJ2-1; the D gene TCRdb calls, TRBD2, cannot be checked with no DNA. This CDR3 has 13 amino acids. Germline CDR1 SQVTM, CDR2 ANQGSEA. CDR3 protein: CSVWSSEYNEQFF.

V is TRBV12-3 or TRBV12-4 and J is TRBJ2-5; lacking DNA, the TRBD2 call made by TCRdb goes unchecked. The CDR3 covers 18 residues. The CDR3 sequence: CASSLPPRVSGVQETQYF.

CDR3 residues: CASSLISPQRGYNEQFF. The gene calls are TRBV28 and TRBJ2-1; TCRdb's D call of TRBD2 is untestable without DNA. Germline V lookup: CDR1 MDHEN, CDR2 SYDVKM. CDR3 length: 17 residues. Looking up the rest from reference TRBV28 and TRBJ2-1 gives the full variable domain: DVKVTQSSRYLVKRTGEKVFLECVQDMDHENMFWYRQDPGLGLRLIYFSYDVKMKEKGDIPEGYSVSREKKERFSLILESASTNQTSMYLCASSLISPQRGYNEQFFGPGTRLTVL.

Here the CDR3 reads CASSLDILSYNEQFF. V gene TRBV5-6 combines with J gene TRBJ2-1. The germline V gene has CDR1 SGHDT and CDR2 YYEEEE. The CDR3 is 15 residues long.

This chain's CDR3 is CASSLGYGQETQYF. This chain connects TRBV5-1 to TRBJ2-5. Germline-derived CDR1 and CDR2 are SGHRS and YFSETQ. The CDR3 is made up of 14 amino acids. The whole variable domain, remainder taken from reference TRBV5-1 and TRBJ2-5, is KAGVTQTPRYLIKTRGQQVTLSCSPISGHRSVSWYQQTPGQGLQFLFEYFSETQRNKGNFPGRFSGRQFSNSRSEMNVSTLELGDSALYLCASSLGYGQETQYFGPGTRLLVL.

The CDR3 sequence: CAIGTSGTYEQYF. The chain combines TRBV10-3 with TRBJ2-7; TCRdb picks TRBD2, but there is no DNA to check that call. Germline V gene lookup returns CDR1 ENHRY and CDR2 SYGVKD. The CDR3 runs to 13 residues.

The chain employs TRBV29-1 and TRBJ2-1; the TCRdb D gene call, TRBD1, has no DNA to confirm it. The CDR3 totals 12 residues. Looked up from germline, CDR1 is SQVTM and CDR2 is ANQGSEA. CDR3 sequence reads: CSVAGQVGEQFF.

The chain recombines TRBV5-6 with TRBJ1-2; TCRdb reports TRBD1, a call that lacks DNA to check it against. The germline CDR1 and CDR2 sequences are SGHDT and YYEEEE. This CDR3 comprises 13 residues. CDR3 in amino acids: CASSGGQGGGYTF.

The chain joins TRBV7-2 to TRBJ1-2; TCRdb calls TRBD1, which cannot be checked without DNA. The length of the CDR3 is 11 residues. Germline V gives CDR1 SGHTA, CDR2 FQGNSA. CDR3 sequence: CASSMGQAKIF.

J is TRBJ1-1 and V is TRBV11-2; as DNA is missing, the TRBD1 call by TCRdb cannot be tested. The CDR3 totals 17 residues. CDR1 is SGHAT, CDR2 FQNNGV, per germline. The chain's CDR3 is CASSPGPQGGALTEAFF. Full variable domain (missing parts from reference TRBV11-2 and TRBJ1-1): EAGVAQSPRYKIIEKRQSVAFWCNPISGHATLYWYQQILGQGPKLLIQFQNNGVVDDSQLPKDRFSAERLKGVDSTLKIQPAKLEDSAVYLCASSPGPQGGALTEAFFGQGTRLTVV.

This CDR3 is CASRTGLAGSYEQYF. The V gene is TRBV6-1, the J gene TRBJ2-7; TCRdb's assignment of TRBD2 cannot be checked, as there is no DNA. The CDR3 contains 15 residues. Germline loops: CDR1 MNHNS, CDR2 SASEGT.

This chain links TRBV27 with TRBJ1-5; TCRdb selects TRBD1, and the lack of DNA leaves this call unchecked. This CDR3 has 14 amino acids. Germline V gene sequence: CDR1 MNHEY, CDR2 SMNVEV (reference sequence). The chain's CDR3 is CASGLGVSNQPQHF.

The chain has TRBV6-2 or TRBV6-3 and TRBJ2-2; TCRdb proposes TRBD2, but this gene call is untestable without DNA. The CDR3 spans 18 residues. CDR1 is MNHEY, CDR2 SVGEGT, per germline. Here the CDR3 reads CASISWATSGATTGELFF.

The CDR3: CASSLEQDYEQYF. V usage is TRBV5-1 and J usage is TRBJ2-7. Germline CDR1 reads SGHRS; CDR2 reads YFSETQ. CDR3 size: 13 residues.

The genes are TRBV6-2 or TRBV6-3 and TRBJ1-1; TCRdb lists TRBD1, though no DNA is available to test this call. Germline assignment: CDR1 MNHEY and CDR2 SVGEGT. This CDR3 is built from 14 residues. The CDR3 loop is CASSYRGEFAEAFF.

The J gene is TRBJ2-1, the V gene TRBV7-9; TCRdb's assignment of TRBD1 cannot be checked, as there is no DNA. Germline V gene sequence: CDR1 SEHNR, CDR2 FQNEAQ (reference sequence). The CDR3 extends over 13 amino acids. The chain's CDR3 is CASSLGDVGEQFF.

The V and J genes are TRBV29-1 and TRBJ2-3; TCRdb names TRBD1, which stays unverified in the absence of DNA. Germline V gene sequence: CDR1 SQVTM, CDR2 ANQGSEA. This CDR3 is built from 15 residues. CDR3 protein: CSVCTGTPHTDTQYF.

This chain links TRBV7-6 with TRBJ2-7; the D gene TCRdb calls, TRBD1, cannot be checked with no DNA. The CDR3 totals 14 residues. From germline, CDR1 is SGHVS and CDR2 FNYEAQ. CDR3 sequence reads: CASSQGGAHSEQYF.